These 22 T cell receptor beta chains were all obtained from the same sample, sequenced in a study of T cell responses to AZD1222 COVID-19 vaccine. Produced via immunoSEQ multiplex PCR; TCRdb's table is partial and in-frame only. The sample has nearly 80,000 clones; around 84% are singletons. The input for sequencing was peripheral blood, taken on day 0 of AZD1222 vaccination. The receptors shown here come from an adult in good health.

V and J are TRBV10-1 and TRBJ2-1; TRBD2 is a possible D gene (5 bases). Trimming took off 2 bases at V and 6 bases at J, with 8 bases between the two ends. The CDR3 has 13 residues. Germline-derived CDR1 and CDR2 are WNHNN and SYGVQD (reference sequence). The CDR3 DNA follows: TGCGCCAGCAGTGAGGGGGAGCTCAATGAGCAGTTCTTC. Translating gives CASSEGELNEQFF.

The V gene is TRBV3-1 (or the pseudogene TRBV3-2), the J gene TRBJ2-3; 8 bases align to TRBD1. Per the germline V gene, CDR1 is LGHDT and CDR2 is YNNKEL (reference sequence). The V gene end was trimmed by 8 bases and the J gene end by 2 bases; junction bases not matched to a gene: 15. This CDR3 region has 17 residues. The CDR3 sequence is CASDRGGAPGVTDTQYF. CDR3 nucleotide sequence: TGTGCCAGCGACAGGGGAGGTGCCCCTGGGGTCACAGATACGCAGTATTTT.

The chain uses TRBV5-8 and TRBJ2-1, with D possibly matching TRBD2 (6 bases). The CDR3 length is 14 residues. V was clipped by 7 bases and J by 2 bases, with 13 bases between them. The V gene's germline CDR1 is SGHTS and CDR2 YDEGEE. CDR3 sequence: CASGRTGAYNEQFF. The CDR3, as DNA: TGTGCCAGCGGTAGGACGGGGGCCTACAATGAGCAGTTCTTC.

The CDR3 DNA is TGTGCCAGCAGCTTGTATGGGCCGACTATTGGAAACACCATATATTTT. This encodes CASSLYGPTIGNTIYF. The V call is TRBV5-6, the J call TRBJ1-3; D unresolved. This CDR3 has 16 amino acids. V gave up 1 base and J gave up 3 bases, with 14 bases separating them. Germline-derived CDR1 and CDR2 are SGHDT and YYEEEE. The whole variable domain, filled in from reference TRBV5-6 and TRBJ1-3, reads DAGVTQSPTHLIKTRGQQVTLRCSPKSGHDTVSWYQQALGQGPQFIFQYYEEEERQRGNFPDRFSGHQFPNYSSELNVNALLLGDSALYLCASSLYGPTIGNTIYFGEGSWLTVV.

The genes are TRBV10-2 and TRBJ2-2; 9 nucleotides align to TRBD2. Losses at the gene ends were 0 bases for V and 2 bases for J; bases not matched to a gene: 7. Germline-derived CDR1 and CDR2 are WSHSY and SAAADI. The CDR3 spans 18 residues. The CDR3 sequence is CASSESTGLAGNTGELFF. As DNA, the CDR3 is TGCGCCAGCAGTGAGTCGACGGGGCTAGCGGGAAACACCGGGGAGCTGTTTTTT.

This clone was counted once. The chain is built from TRBV5-5 and TRBJ1-1; D is undetermined. The CDR3 loop spans 15 amino acids. With 0 bases removed from V and 3 bases from J, the gap between germline ends came to 12 bases. The germline CDR1 and CDR2 sequences are SGHKS and YYEKEE (reference sequence). This chain's CDR3 is CASSLGFQVYTEAFF. For the CDR3, the DNA is TGTGCCAGCAGCTTGGGATTTCAGGTCTACACTGAAGCTTTCTTT.

The rearrangement uses TRBV5-4 and TRBJ2-2, with no clear D. V dropped 3 bases and J dropped 6 bases, with 9 bases sitting between them. Germline-derived CDR1 and CDR2 are SGHNT and YYREEE (reference sequence). The CDR3 is 13 amino acids. CDR3 in amino acids: CASSSADAGELFF. Here the CDR3 DNA reads TGTGCCAGCAGCTCTGCGGACGCCGGGGAGCTGTTTTTT.

The chain is built from TRBV29-1 and TRBJ1-1, with 7 bases fitting TRBD1. There are 12 residues in the CDR3. From germline, CDR1 is SQVTM and CDR2 ANQGSEA. V lost 7 bases, J lost 5 bases, and 7 bases stayed unmatched. The CDR3 nucleotides read TGCAGCGCGATCCGACAGGGTACTGAAGCTTTCTTT. Protein sequence: CSAIRQGTEAFF.

The chain joins TRBV6-5 to TRBJ1-1; a possible D gene is TRBD1 (6 bases). The germline V gene encodes CDR1 MNHEY and CDR2 SVGAGI. Trimming removed 5 bases at V and 5 bases at J, with 15 bases between. The CDR3 is 14 amino acids. The CDR3 is CASSTQTGLTEAFF. DNA for the CDR3: TGTGCCAGCAGTACTCAGACAGGTTTAACTGAAGCTTTCTTT.

The rearrangement uses TRBV28 and TRBJ1-4; D is perhaps TRBD1 (6 bases). The CDR3 is made up of 15 amino acids. Between the trimmed V and J ends, which lost 6 bases and 6 bases, there was a span of 17 bases. CDR1 and CDR2 (germline): MDHEN, SYDVKM. The DNA of the CDR3 is TGTGCCAGCAGACCCCCCGGCCAGGGGTATGAAAAACTGTTTTTT. Translated, it gives CASRPPGQGYEKLFF.

This clone was observed a few times. V usage is TRBV30 and J usage is TRBJ2-7; 7 nucleotides match TRBD1. Germline V gives CDR1 GTSNPN, CDR2 SVGIG (reference sequence). Trimming removed 3 bases from V and 2 bases from J; junction bases left unmatched: 13. The CDR3 has 16 amino acids. In DNA form, the CDR3 reads TGTGCCTGGAGCGACCCAGGGACAGTGAATCCCTACGAGCAGTACTTC. Protein: CAWSDPGTVNPYEQYF.

V usage is TRBV6-6 and J usage is TRBJ2-2, with D perhaps TRBD1 (6 bases). CDR3 size: 15 residues. The germline V gene has CDR1 MNHNY and CDR2 SVGAGI (reference sequence). V was shortened by 0 bases and J by 7 bases, with 12 bases between the two germline ends. For the CDR3, the DNA is TGTGCCAGCAGTTACTCGAATGGGGGCCGCGGGGAGCTGTTTTTT. Amino acids: CASSYSNGGRGELFF.

The chain couples TRBV7-6 to TRBJ2-7, with no clear D. The CDR3 extends over 14 amino acids. Trimming stripped 1 base from V and 4 bases from J, with 11 bases between. CDR1 SGHVS and CDR2 FNYEAQ come from the germline V gene. As DNA, the CDR3 is TGTGCCAGCAGCTTAGAGGGCAGCGCTTACGAGCAGTACTTC. This encodes CASSLEGSAYEQYF.

V gene TRBV6-5 combines with J gene TRBJ1-1, with D maybe TRBD1 (6 bases). From germline, CDR1 is MNHEY and CDR2 SVGAGI. This CDR3 spans 14 amino acids. The V end lost 6 bases, the J end lost 0 bases, and 11 bases lay between the germline ends. The CDR3 reads CASREGEVNTEAFF. DNA for the CDR3: TGTGCCAGCAGAGAGGGGGAAGTGAACACTGAAGCTTTCTTT.

The V call is TRBV14, the J call TRBJ2-7, with 9 positions matching TRBD1. This CDR3 is built from 15 residues. Germline CDR1 and CDR2: SGHDN and FVKESK. J lost 3 bases, V lost 3 bases, and 6 bases had no gene match. This CDR3 reads CASSHLRDRVYEQYF. The DNA of the CDR3 is TGTGCCAGCAGCCACCTCCGGGACAGGGTCTACGAGCAGTACTTC.

This chain links TRBV24-1 with TRBJ2-3; 7 bases fit TRBD1. J lost 1 base, V lost 4 bases, and 4 bases had no gene match. There are 15 residues in the CDR3. Germline V lookup: CDR1 KGHDR, CDR2 SFDVKD. CDR3 nucleotide sequence: TGTGCCACCAGTGAGGCCGGGACAGGCACAGATACGCAGTATTTT. Protein: CATSEAGTGTDTQYF.

The J gene is TRBJ2-5, the V gene TRBV28; D perhaps matches TRBD1 (6 bases). CDR1 is MDHEN and CDR2 is SYDVKM in the germline V gene. This CDR3 has 14 residues. The germline V and J ends were trimmed by 3 bases and 2 bases, with 10 bases remaining between them. The CDR3 bases are TGTGCCAGCAGTTTGAGTCAGGGGCAAGAGACCCAGTACTTC. Its protein is CASSLSQGQETQYF.

The chain couples TRBV28 to TRBJ1-5; no clear D gene. The CDR3 runs 12 residues. Trimming took 2 bases from V and 5 from J, leaving 4 bases between them. The germline V gene encodes CDR1 MDHEN and CDR2 SYDVKM. The CDR3 spells CASSLRYQPQHF. The CDR3 DNA is TGTGCCAGCAGTTTAAGATATCAGCCCCAGCATTTT.

The chain carries TRBV18 and TRBJ1-1; D remains unclear. The CDR3 runs to 13 residues. Per the germline V gene, CDR1 is KGHSH and CDR2 is LQKENI. Trimming took off 1 base at V and 2 bases at J, with 5 bases between the two ends. CDR3 residues: CASSPLRNTEAFF. The CDR3, as DNA: TGTGCCAGCTCACCACTCAGAAACACTGAAGCTTTCTTT.

V gene TRBV7-9 combines with J gene TRBJ2-1; 16 nucleotides align to TRBD2. J lost 5 bases, V lost 6 bases, and 10 bases had no gene match. Looked up from germline, CDR1 is SEHNR and CDR2 is FQNEAQ (reference sequence). This CDR3 comprises 18 residues. The DNA for the CDR3 is TGTGCCAGCAGACCGGGACTAGCGGGAGGGCTGATTGACAATGAGCAGTTCTTC. It is translated as CASRPGLAGGLIDNEQFF. The full variable domain, its missing parts supplied by reference TRBV7-9 and TRBJ2-1, is DTGVSQNPRHKITKRGQNVTFRCDPISEHNRLYWYRQTLGQGPEFLTYFQNEAQLEKSRLLSDRFSAERPKGSFSTLEIQRTEQGDSAMYLCASRPGLAGGLIDNEQFFGPGTRLTVL.

This chain connects TRBV6-5 to TRBJ1-4; 8 nucleotides match TRBD1. The length of the CDR3 is 15 residues. The V gene end was trimmed by 6 bases and the J gene end by 7 bases; junction bases not matched to a gene: 10. Germline V gene lookup returns CDR1 MNHEY and CDR2 SVGAGI. The CDR3 loop reads CASREIQGAGEKLFF. CDR3 nucleotides: TGTGCCAGCAGAGAGATTCAGGGGGCAGGTGAAAAACTGTTTTTT.

J is TRBJ2-1 and V is TRBV5-5; no clear D gene. From germline, CDR1 is SGHKS and CDR2 YYEKEE (reference sequence). The CDR3 totals 14 residues. V was trimmed by 1 base and J by 3 bases, leaving 8 bases between them. CDR3 bases: TGTGCCAGCAGCTTGTTATCGTTCTACAATGAGCAGTTCTTC. Translated, it gives CASSLLSFYNEQFF.